Detailed here is one T cell receptor (beta chain). Its antigen is still unknown. Extraction of RNA preceded its reverse transcription into cDNA, which served as the sequencing template. Generated by immunoSEQ multiplex PCR, the TCRdb table keeps only in-frame clones and is missing some. The data show more than 90,000 clones, with roughly three fifths seen just once and roughly an eighth held by the top ten. The CDR3 runs 15 residues. Germline V CDR1 and CDR2: KGHSH, LQKENI. V trimming: 4 bases; J trimming: 4 bases; junction bases outside the gene matches: 5. The data stem from a study of CD8+ T cells in alopecia areata. Overall study context: The SALT score measured affected scalp surface percentage in treated patients. Findings and caveats of the study: Relative to normal scalp, lesional scalp, especially alopecia totalis/universalis, showed higher clonality.

Treatment noted: oral pan-JAK inhibitor, 5-10 mg twice daily. It was from alopecia areata patients that lesional scalp punch biopsies and peripheral blood were collected. The chain joins TRBV18 to TRBJ1-1, with TRBD1 matching 11 bases. The receptor's source is a human donor with alopecia areata. Sequenced here: CD8+ T cells sorted from blood, sampled at week 24, from a patient treated with tofacitinib. CDR3 sequence reads: CASSLSGTGGTEAFF. For the CDR3, the DNA is TGTGCCAGCTCACTTTCCGGGACAGGGGGCACTGAAGCTTTCTTT.